Each of the 6 T cell receptor beta chains below was sequenced from the same sample in a study of blood T cell repertoires in COVID-19. The method was immunoSEQ multiplex PCR; TCRdb's version includes in-frame clones alone and lacks a portion of them. The sample includes approximately 270,000 clones, around 90% of them seen just once. The sample consisted of peripheral blood. These receptors all come from a young man with active or convalescent COVID-19.

This clone appeared a single time. The V call is TRBV29-1, the J call TRBJ2-3; TRBD2 matches 9 bases. Germline-derived CDR1 and CDR2 are SQVTM and ANQGSEA. The CDR3 loop spans 16 amino acids. V was clipped by 5 bases and J by 0 bases; unmatched bases: 9. CDR3 amino acids: CSVTFVAGASTDTQYF. In DNA, the CDR3 is TGCAGCGTTACCTTCGTAGCGGGGGCGAGCACAGATACGCAGTATTTT.

This chain joins TRBV13 and TRBJ1-1; D perhaps matches TRBD1 (5 bases). The germline V and J ends were trimmed by 3 bases and 11 bases, with 16 bases remaining between them. The length of the CDR3 is 13 residues. Germline V gene sequence: CDR1 PRHDT, CDR2 FYEKMQ (reference sequence). The DNA for the CDR3 is TGTGCCAGCAGCTTCCGGAGGGGCAGCGGGGCTTTCTTT. The encoded protein is CASSFRRGSGAFF.

The CDR3 bases are TGTGCCAGCAGCTGGGACGGAGGCGGGAGCGCCGGGTACGAGCAGTACTTC. Translation: CASSWDGGGSAGYEQYF. The V call is TRBV7-2, the J call TRBJ2-7, with 7 bases aligning to TRBD2. Germline V gene lookup returns CDR1 SGHTA and CDR2 FQGNSA. CDR3 size: 17 residues. Trimming removed 4 bases from V and 4 bases from J; junction bases left unmatched: 16.

The chain couples TRBV9 to TRBJ1-4; perhaps TRBD1 as D (6 bases). The V end lost 4 bases, the J end lost 0 bases, and 19 bases lay between the germline ends. Germline-derived CDR1 and CDR2 are SGDLS and YYNGEE. This CDR3 is built from 18 residues. The CDR3 spells CASSPQAGGRATNEKLFF. The DNA for the CDR3 is TGTGCCAGCAGCCCTCAGGCGGGGGGCCGGGCAACTAATGAAAAACTGTTTTTT.

This clone was recorded once. This sequence joins TRBV14 and TRBJ2-1, with a tentative D call TRBD1 (6 bases). Germline CDR1 is SGHDN and CDR2 is FVKESK. Trimming pared 5 bases from V and 3 bases from J, leaving 8 bases between. This CDR3 spans 13 amino acids. CDR3 in DNA: TGTGCCAGCAGCGGGGACAACTACAATGAGCAGTTCTTC. Protein sequence: CASSGDNYNEQFF. The full variable domain, in which reference TRBV14 and TRBJ2-1 provide the parts outside the CDR3, is EAGVTQFPSHSVIEKGQTVTLRCDPISGHDNLYWYRRVMGKEIKFLLHFVKESKQDESGMPNNRFLAERTGGTYSTLKVQPAELEDSGVYFCASSGDNYNEQFFGPGTRLTVL.

V and J are TRBV5-1 and TRBJ2-1; 11 nucleotides align to TRBD2. This CDR3 spans 16 amino acids. Per the germline V gene, CDR1 is SGHRS and CDR2 is YFSETQ. Unmatched junction bases numbered 3, after V lost 0 bases and J lost 4 bases. CDR3 in DNA: TGCGCCAGCAGCTTGGCACTAGCGGGGGAATACAATGAGCAGTTCTTC. Translating gives CASSLALAGEYNEQFF.